A single sample gave rise to the 18 T cell receptor beta chains below, sequenced in a study of cytotoxic CD8 clonotypes in ibrutinib-treated CLL. TCRdb's copy holds only in-frame clones and misses some; the assay was immunoSEQ multiplex PCR. The table has more than 60,000 clones, roughly 85% seen once. Sequencing was performed on PBMCs, taken after 24 months of ibrutinib treatment. All receptors come from a human donor with chronic lymphocytic leukemia.

The V call is TRBV4-1, the J call TRBJ1-1; no definite D call. Germline V gene data show CDR1 as MGHRA and CDR2 as YSYEKL. The V end lost 0 bases, the J end lost 1 base, and 9 bases lay between the germline ends. The CDR3 length is 15 residues. The CDR3 DNA follows: TGCGCCAGCAGCCAAGAGGGAGACTGGAACACTGAAGCTTTCTTT. Residues: CASSQEGDWNTEAFF.

The rearrangement joins TRBV4-1 to TRBJ2-3; 8 bases are shared with TRBD1. Trimming at V came to 4 bases and at J to 2 bases, leaving 5 bases not matched to a gene. The CDR3 spans 15 residues. CDR1 is MGHRA and CDR2 is YSYEKL in the germline V gene. The CDR3 bases are TGCGCCAGCAGCCTCGGACAGGGCCCCACAGATACGCAGTATTTT. Amino acid sequence: CASSLGQGPTDTQYF.

This chain joins TRBV10-1 and TRBJ2-3; possibly TRBD1 or TRBD2 for D (5 bases each). The CDR3 contains 15 residues. Trimming shortened V by 4 bases and J by 1 base, and 12 bases separated the two germline ends. Germline V lookup: CDR1 WNHNN, CDR2 SYGVQD (reference sequence). The CDR3 DNA is TGCGCCAGCAGTGCAGCGACGGGACGCACAGATACGCAGTATTTT. Its translation: CASSAATGRTDTQYF.

The chain couples TRBV6-5 to TRBJ1-2, with D unresolved. Deletions cut 0 bases from V and 6 bases from J, with 14 bases between. Germline CDR1 MNHEY, CDR2 SVGAGI. The CDR3 runs to 15 residues. DNA for the CDR3: TGTGCCAGCAGTTACTCTGATGGGAGAAGCCATGGCTACACCTTC. It translates to CASSYSDGRSHGYTF.

The V and J genes are TRBV2 and TRBJ2-7, with a weak D call TRBD1 (6 bases). V was pared by 6 bases and J by 4 bases, with 7 bases between. Germline assignment: CDR1 SNHLY and CDR2 FYNNEI. CDR3 size: 11 residues. The CDR3 loop is CASRGHYEQYF. Written as DNA, the CDR3 is TGTGCCAGCAGGGGACATTACGAGCAGTACTTC. Full variable domain (missing parts from reference TRBV2 and TRBJ2-7): EPEVTQTPSHQVTQMGQEVILRCVPISNHLYFYWYRQILGQKVEFLVSFYNNEISEKSEIFDDQFSVERPDGSNFTLKIRSTKLEDSAMYFCASRGHYEQYFGPGTRLTVT.

This chain connects TRBV18 to TRBJ2-3, with TRBD2 matching 7 bases. Germline loops: CDR1 KGHSH, CDR2 LQKENI. V dropped 2 bases and J dropped 0; count of bases not matched to a gene: 5. The CDR3 has 16 amino acids. Written as DNA, the CDR3 is TGTGCCAGCTCACCATGGATTAGCGGGAGCACAGATACGCAGTATTTT. This translates into CASSPWISGSTDTQYF. The full variable domain, its missing parts supplied by reference TRBV18 and TRBJ2-3, is NAGVMQNPRHLVRRRGQEARLRCSPMKGHSHVYWYRQLPEEGLKFMVYLQKENIIDESGMPKERFSAEFPKEGPSILRIQQVVRGDSAAYFCASSPWISGSTDTQYFGPGTRLTVL.

This clone was observed a single time. The chain carries TRBV7-9 and TRBJ2-7; D perhaps matches TRBD1 (5 bases). V gave up 5 bases and J gave up 0 bases, with 11 bases separating them. This CDR3 region has 14 residues. CDR1 SEHNR and CDR2 FQNEAQ come from the germline V gene (reference sequence). The DNA for the CDR3 is TGTGCCAGCAGCGACAGACTTTACTCCTACGAGCAGTACTTC. Translated: CASSDRLYSYEQYF.

The chain uses TRBV6-1 and TRBJ1-2; maybe TRBD1 (6 bases). This CDR3 region has 17 residues. V gave up 8 bases and J gave up 7 bases, with 29 bases separating them. The V gene's germline CDR1 is MNHNS and CDR2 SASEGT. In nucleotides, the CDR3 is TGTGCCAGCCGTGGATTCGGGAGGGGGAGCCCGGCGGTTGGCTACACCTTC. It yields the protein CASRGFGRGSPAVGYTF.

The V gene is TRBV29-1, the J gene TRBJ2-3; 8 bases agree with TRBD2. The J segment lost 0 bases and the V segment lost 5 bases, leaving 7 bases of the junction unmatched. Germline V gene sequence: CDR1 SQVTM, CDR2 ANQGSEA. This CDR3 is 15 amino acids long. In DNA, the CDR3 is TGCAGCGTTATTAGCGGGACCTCTAGCACAGATACGCAGTATTTT. It codes for CSVISGTSSTDTQYF.

This clone was picked up many times. V and J are TRBV19 and TRBJ2-3; D tentatively reads TRBD1 or TRBD2 (5 bases each). Germline V gene sequence: CDR1 LNHDA, CDR2 SQIVND (reference sequence). V lost 5 bases to trimming and J lost 3 bases, with 12 bases between them. The CDR3 totals 14 residues. The CDR3 DNA follows: TGTGCCAGTAGTTTGGGACCCGAAACAGATACGCAGTATTTT. Translated, it gives CASSLGPETDTQYF.

The chain employs TRBV2 and TRBJ2-3, with 7 bases identical to TRBD1. CDR1 and CDR2 (germline): SNHLY, FYNNEI. This CDR3 has 13 amino acids. Losses at the gene ends were 6 bases for V and 6 bases for J; bases not matched to a gene: 6. In DNA form, the CDR3 reads TGTGCCAGCAGCACAGGGGTTCCCGATACGCAGTATTTT. It translates to CASSTGVPDTQYF.

Details on this clone: Germline and junction disagree at one end, which may indicate a read error. The V gene is TRBV6-5, the J gene TRBJ2-3; D may be TRBD1 (6 bases). CDR3 size: 13 residues. Germline CDR1 and CDR2: MNHEY and SVGAGI. The CDR3 reads CASSPRWTDTQYF. The DNA of the CDR3 is TGTGCCAGCAGCCCCAGGTGGACAGACACGCAGTATTTT.

The J gene is TRBJ2-1, the V gene TRBV4-2, with D possibly TRBD1 on 6 matching bases. Germline V gene sequence: CDR1 LGHNA, CDR2 YNFKEQ. V lost 7 bases and J 4 bases, leaving 20 bases between the germline ends. This CDR3 contains 16 residues. In DNA, the CDR3 is TGTGCCAGCAAGGGGGTGGGATGGGATACATACAATGAGCAGTTCTTC. Translating gives CASKGVGWDTYNEQFF.

This clone is medium-sized (0.01 to 0.1%). The rearrangement uses TRBV19 and TRBJ1-1; D is ambiguous. Germline assignment: CDR1 LNHDA and CDR2 SQIVND (reference sequence). V lost 7 bases to trimming and J lost 2 bases, with 11 bases between them. The CDR3 spans 13 residues. The CDR3 nucleotides read TGTGCCAGTACTAGACACAGAAACACTGAAGCTTTCTTT. Protein sequence: CASTRHRNTEAFF.

The gene calls are TRBV4-1 and TRBJ2-2; 9 nucleotides agree with TRBD1. The CDR3 runs 14 residues. V dropped 5 bases and J dropped 3; count of bases not matched to a gene: 1. Germline assignment: CDR1 MGHRA and CDR2 YSYEKL. The CDR3 DNA is TGCGCCAGCAGCTGGACAGGGGACACCGGGGAGCTGTTTTTT. Protein product: CASSWTGDTGELFF.

The V and J genes are TRBV18 and TRBJ2-1, with 10 bases aligning to TRBD2. This CDR3 contains 18 residues. With V trimmed by 6 bases and J by 5 bases, 16 bases remained unmatched. CDR1 is KGHSH and CDR2 is LQKENI in the germline V gene. CDR3 nucleotides: TGTGCCAGCTCGCCCTTTCCGGGACTAGCGACGACGAACAATGAGCAGTTCTTC. Encoded protein: CASSPFPGLATTNNEQFF. Full variable domain (missing parts from reference TRBV18 and TRBJ2-1): NAGVMQNPRHLVRRRGQEARLRCSPMKGHSHVYWYRQLPEEGLKFMVYLQKENIIDESGMPKERFSAEFPKEGPSILRIQQVVRGDSAAYFCASSPFPGLATTNNEQFFGPGTRLTVL.

The chain has TRBV29-1 and TRBJ2-5, with 11 nucleotides matching TRBD2. The CDR3 has 16 amino acids. Trimming removed 2 bases from V and 3 bases from J; junction bases left unmatched: 8. The germline V gene encodes CDR1 SQVTM and CDR2 ANQGSEA. The CDR3: CSVEKLLAGEEETQYF. Here the CDR3 DNA reads TGCAGCGTTGAAAAGTTACTAGCGGGAGAGGAAGAGACCCAGTACTTC. Full variable domain (rest looked up from reference TRBV29-1 and TRBJ2-5): SAVISQKPSRDICQRGTSLTIQCQVDSQVTMMFWYRQQPGQSLTLIATANQGSEATYESGFVIDKFPISRPNLTFSTLTVSNMSPEDSSIYLCSVEKLLAGEEETQYFGPGTRLLVL.

The chain joins TRBV7-3 to TRBJ2-3, with D possibly TRBD2 on 6 matching bases. The CDR3 totals 15 residues. Germline CDR1 SGHTA, CDR2 FQGTGA. With 3 bases removed from V and 0 bases from J, the gap between germline ends came to 10 bases. The CDR3 loop is CASSLEGPSTDTQYF. The CDR3, as DNA: TGTGCCAGCAGCTTGGAGGGTCCTAGCACAGATACGCAGTATTTT.